The clone carrying this T cell receptor (beta chain) was seen only once. This sample was taken from a study of cytomegalovirus exposure and HLA in healthy donors. Primers included in the PCR were 60 Vbeta and 13 Jbeta primers. TCRdb's table, derived via immunoSEQ multiplex PCR, lists solely in-frame clones and lacks some. Among 85,000 to 130,000 clones listed, roughly four fifths were seen once. Material: PBMCs. The clonotype was recovered from a woman aged 50 to 60 in good health and CMV-seropositive.

The CDR3 loop reads CASKAGELSNQPQHF. CDR3 nucleotides: TGTGCCAGTAAGGCAGGGGAGCTAAGCAATCAGCCCCAGCATTTT. The V and J genes are TRBV19 and TRBJ1-5, with D perhaps matching TRBD1 (6 bases). CDR1 and CDR2 (germline): LNHDA, SQIVND (reference sequence). There are 15 residues in the CDR3. The V and J ends lost 7 bases and 1 base respectively, with 14 bases between them.